This T cell receptor (beta chain) was captured by sequencing in a study of cytomegalovirus exposure and HLA in healthy donors. Each donor was healthy, and each was a bone marrow donor. PCR employed 60 Vbeta and 13 Jbeta primers. Repertoires were generated with immunoSEQ multiplex PCR, while TCRdb's copy carries only in-frame clones and drops some. The data hold fewer than 250,000 clones, with around four fifths observed a single time. Concerning this clone itself: Its antigen is unidentified.

The CDR3 covers 15 residues. Per germline, CDR1 ENHRY and CDR2 SYGVKD. V lost 6 bases, J lost 2 bases, and 7 bases stayed unmatched. Overall study results and limits: In a later analysis, compared with equally common non-associated chains, HLA-associated beta chains were more expanded. An analysis done earlier found most TCR beta V segments productive about 87% or about 30% of the time.

The chain couples TRBV10-3 to TRBJ2-3; 8 nucleotides line up with TRBD2. Sample: PBMCs. The source is a woman aged 50 to 65 in good health and CMV-seropositive. The CDR3: CAIRKAGEDTDTQYF. CDR3 nucleotide sequence: TGTGCCATCAGAAAAGCGGGGGAAGACACAGATACGCAGTATTTT.